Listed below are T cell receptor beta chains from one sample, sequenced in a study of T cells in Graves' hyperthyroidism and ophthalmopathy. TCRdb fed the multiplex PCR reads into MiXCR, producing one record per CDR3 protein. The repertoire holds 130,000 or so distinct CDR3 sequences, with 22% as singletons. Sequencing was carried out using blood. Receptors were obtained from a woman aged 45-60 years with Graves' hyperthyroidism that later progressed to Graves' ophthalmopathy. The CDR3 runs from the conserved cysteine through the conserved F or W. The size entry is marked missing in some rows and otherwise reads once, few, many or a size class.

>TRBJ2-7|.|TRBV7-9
CASSLRGTPAYEQYF
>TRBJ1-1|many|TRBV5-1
CASSVTGMNTEAFF
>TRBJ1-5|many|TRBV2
CASKMGLGNQPQHF
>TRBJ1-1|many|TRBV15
CATSRPRTTNTEAFF
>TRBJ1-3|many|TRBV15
CATSRAGVSGNTIYF
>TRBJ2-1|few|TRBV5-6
CASSSDSYNEQFF
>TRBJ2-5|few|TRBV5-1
CASSPSQGIGTQYF
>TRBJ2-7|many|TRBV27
CASSLRHEQYF
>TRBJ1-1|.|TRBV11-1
CASSLAWSTEAFF
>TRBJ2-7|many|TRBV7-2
CASSPQAGSLSYEQYF
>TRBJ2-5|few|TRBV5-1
CASREFLQETQYF
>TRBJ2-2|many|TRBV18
CASSPTHGGELFF
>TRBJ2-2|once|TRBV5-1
CASRPNLAGVHGELFF
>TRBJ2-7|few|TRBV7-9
CASNLGSTAGRGEQYF
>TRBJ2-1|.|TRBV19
CASYGNEQFF
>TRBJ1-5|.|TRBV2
CASSGQGVNQPQHF
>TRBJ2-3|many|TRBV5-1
CASSSGTATDTQYF
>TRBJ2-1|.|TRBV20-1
CSAGGASYNEQFF
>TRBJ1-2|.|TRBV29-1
CSVYEGIYGYTF
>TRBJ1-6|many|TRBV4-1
CASSQGSGTYNSPLHF
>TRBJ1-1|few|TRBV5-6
CASSLGGGAVRNTEAFF
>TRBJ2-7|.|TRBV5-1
CASSLGTGPGGEQYF
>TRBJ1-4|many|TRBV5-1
CASGRTGRNEKLFF
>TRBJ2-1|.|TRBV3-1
CASSRGTRVYNEQFF
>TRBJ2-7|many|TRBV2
CASSGASGRAGEQYF
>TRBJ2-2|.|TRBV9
CASSVAGRETGELFF
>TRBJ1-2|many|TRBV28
CASSPGDRGRDGYTF
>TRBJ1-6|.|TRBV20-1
CSARNPGQGSYNSPLHF
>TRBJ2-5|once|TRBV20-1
CSAFGWGPQEQETQYF
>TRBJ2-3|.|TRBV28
CASSHLGQGSTDTQYF
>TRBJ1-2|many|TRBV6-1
CASRTGGKDSYGYTF
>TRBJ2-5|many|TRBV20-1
CSASGRASETQYF
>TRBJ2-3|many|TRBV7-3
CASSRAGFPKRADTQYF
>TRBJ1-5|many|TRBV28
CASSFSQEYQPQHF
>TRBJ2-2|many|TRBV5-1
CASSLGSGGTGELFF
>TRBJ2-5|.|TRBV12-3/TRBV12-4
CASSFRAPSETQYF
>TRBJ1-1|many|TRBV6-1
CASRKGTGGSAFF
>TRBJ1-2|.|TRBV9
CASSVAPDSYGYTF
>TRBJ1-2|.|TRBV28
CASSLNRAYGYTF
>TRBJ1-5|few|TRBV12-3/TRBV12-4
CASSSGQGQQPQHF
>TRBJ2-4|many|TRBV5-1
CASSLDDIQYF
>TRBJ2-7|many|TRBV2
CAIGGRGDSEQYF
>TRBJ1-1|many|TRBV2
CASSEGRSLEAFF
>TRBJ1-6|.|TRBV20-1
CSALQGNSPLHF
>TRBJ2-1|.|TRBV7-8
CASSFPLAGGPDEQFF
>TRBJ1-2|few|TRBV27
CASSFGQGSLYGYTF
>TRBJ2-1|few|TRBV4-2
CASSVTLAGNNEQFF
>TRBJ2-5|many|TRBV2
CASGESQETQYF
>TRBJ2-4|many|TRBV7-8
CASSYPPQGTKNIQYF
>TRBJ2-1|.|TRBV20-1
CSATKGGSEQFF
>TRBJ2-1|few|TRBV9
CASSVDPPAGVHNEQFF
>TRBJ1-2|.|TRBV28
CASLQGQPNYGYTF
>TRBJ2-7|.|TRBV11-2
CASSLGGGSRRKEQYF
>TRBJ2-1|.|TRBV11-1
CASSPGLAGTGEQFF
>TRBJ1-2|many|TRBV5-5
CASSLDQGASGYTF